The 25 T cell receptor beta chains below were found in one sample sequenced in a study of blood T cell repertoires in COVID-19. Assay: immunoSEQ multiplex PCR; the TCRdb copy retains only in-frame clones and omits some. The sample contains 200,000 or so clones, 80% to 85% of which appear only once. The source material was peripheral blood. These receptors were collected from a woman aged 60-75 years who had recovered from COVID-19.

The rearrangement joins TRBV11-2 to TRBJ1-1; a possible D gene is TRBD1 (5 bases). In germline, CDR1 is SGHAT, CDR2 FQNNGV. The CDR3 spans 14 residues. V was clipped by 3 bases and J by 1 base, with 9 bases between them. CDR3 sequence reads: CASSLGRANTEAFF. The CDR3 DNA is TGTGCCAGCAGCTTGGGCAGGGCGAACACTGAAGCTTTCTTT.

This clone was seen a few times. The V call is TRBV5-6, the J call TRBJ1-2; D gene ambiguous. CDR3 size: 16 residues. Germline lookup yields CDR1 SGHDT and CDR2 YYEEEE. The V end lost 0 bases, the J end lost 0 bases, and 12 bases lay between the germline ends. The CDR3 protein is CASSLARENTNYGYTF. The DNA of the CDR3 is TGTGCCAGCAGCTTGGCGCGGGAAAATACTAACTATGGCTACACCTTC.

The rearrangement uses TRBV10-1 and TRBJ1-5, with D maybe TRBD1 (6 bases). V lost 4 bases and J 0 bases, leaving 19 bases between the germline ends. This CDR3 has 18 residues. In germline, CDR1 is WNHNN, CDR2 SYGVQD (reference sequence). CDR3 DNA sequence: TGCGCCAGCAGTGGTATTCGGTATGAGGGACATAGCAATCAGCCCCAGCATTTT. This sequence encodes CASSGIRYEGHSNQPQHF.

The chain links TRBV19 to TRBJ2-3, with TRBD2 identical over 12 bases. Looked up from germline, CDR1 is LNHDA and CDR2 is SQIVND (reference sequence). CDR3 length equals 15 residues. Losses at the gene ends were 6 bases for V and 3 bases for J; bases not matched to a gene: 4. CDR3 sequence (DNA): TGTGCCAGTAGGCGGACTAGCGGGGCGACAGATACGCAGTATTTT. Protein sequence: CASRRTSGATDTQYF.

The chain links TRBV11-2 to TRBJ1-2; tentatively, D is TRBD1 (5 bases). V lost 7 bases to trimming and J lost 3 bases, with 15 bases between them. The CDR3 is 14 amino acids. CDR1 and CDR2 from the germline V gene are SGHAT and FQNNGV. The DNA of the CDR3 is TGTGCCAGCACCCCCGGGGGGGACCACTATGGCTACACCTTC. Residues: CASTPGGDHYGYTF.

This clone has more than one count but fewer than ten. The chain links TRBV6-1 to TRBJ2-7, with unresolved D. Germline CDR1 is MNHNS and CDR2 is SASEGT. V was pared by 2 bases and J by 1 base, with 9 bases between. This CDR3 is built from 14 residues. CDR3 coding DNA: TGTGCCAGCAGTGAAAGGAGAGGATCCTACGAGCAGTACTTC. This gives the protein CASSERRGSYEQYF.

This chain uses TRBV19 with TRBJ2-3; D is undetermined. CDR3 length: 17 residues. The V end was cut by 3 bases, the J end by 3 bases, with 19 bases between. CDR1 and CDR2 from the germline V gene are LNHDA and SQIVND (reference sequence). CDR3 DNA: TGTGCCAGTAGTATTGTGATAGCAGCGATGAGAACAGATACGCAGTATTTT. Protein: CASSIVIAAMRTDTQYF.

The rearrangement uses TRBV19 and TRBJ1-5; D ambiguous. The CDR3 runs to 15 residues. V was pared by 2 bases and J by 4 bases, with 12 bases between. The germline V gene encodes CDR1 LNHDA and CDR2 SQIVND (reference sequence). CDR3 nucleotide sequence: TGTGCCAGTAGTATAACCTCGCTGGCAAATCAGCCCCAGCATTTT. Translated, it gives CASSITSLANQPQHF.

This clone was recorded once. J is TRBJ1-3 and V is TRBV9, with D perhaps TRBD1 (6 bases). The CDR3 consists of 12 residues. Germline CDR1 reads SGDLS; CDR2 reads YYNGEE. Deletions cut 8 bases from V and 5 bases from J, with 11 bases between. The CDR3 is CASGGARNTIYF. The CDR3 nucleotides read TGTGCCAGTGGGGGGGCGAGAAACACCATATATTTT.

The rearrangement joins TRBV13 to TRBJ2-3; perhaps TRBD1 as D (6 bases). V shed 5 bases and J shed 6 bases, with 15 bases lying between them. The length of the CDR3 is 14 residues. CDR1 and CDR2 from the germline V gene are PRHDT and FYEKMQ (reference sequence). The CDR3 sequence is CASSARTGSDTQYF. The DNA of the CDR3 is TGTGCCAGCAGCGCCCGAACAGGGTCCGATACGCAGTATTTT.

J is TRBJ2-7 and V is TRBV28, with 7 bases fitting TRBD1. The germline V gene encodes CDR1 MDHEN and CDR2 SYDVKM. This CDR3 is 14 amino acids long. V was clipped by 6 bases and J by 4 bases; unmatched bases: 9. DNA for the CDR3: TGTGCCAGCAGCCCCTATAGGGGGCGGTACGAGCAGTACTTC. Its protein is CASSPYRGRYEQYF.

The sample holds a few counts of this clone. The V call is TRBV19, the J call TRBJ1-1; 10 bases line up with TRBD1. The germline V gene encodes CDR1 LNHDA and CDR2 SQIVND (reference sequence). V trimming: 5 bases; J trimming: 5 bases; junction bases outside the gene matches: 2. This CDR3 is built from 13 residues. CDR3 DNA sequence: TGTGCCAGTAGTTTGGGACAGGGGACTGAAGCTTTCTTT. Translation: CASSLGQGTEAFF.

The V gene is TRBV14, the J gene TRBJ2-1; TRBD2 matches at 9 bases. The CDR3 has 20 residues. With 4 bases clipped from V and 1 base from J, the junction kept 17 bases outside the gene matches. Germline values: CDR1 SGHDN, CDR2 FVKESK. DNA of the CDR3: TGTGCCAGCAGCCTTGGGACGCGGGGGGGAGGTTTTCTGTCCTACAATGAGCAGTTCTTC. It is translated as CASSLGTRGGGFLSYNEQFF. Based on the CDR3 plus reference TRBV14 and TRBJ2-1, the full variable domain is EAGVTQFPSHSVIEKGQTVTLRCDPISGHDNLYWYRRVMGKEIKFLLHFVKESKQDESGMPNNRFLAERTGGTYSTLKVQPAELEDSGVYFCASSLGTRGGGFLSYNEQFFGPGTRLTVL.

The genes are TRBV6-6 and TRBJ2-7, with 7 bases that match TRBD1. After removal of 6 bases from V and 0 bases from J, the junction contained 11 bases not matched to a gene. From germline, CDR1 is MNHNY and CDR2 SVGAGI (reference sequence). The CDR3 is 16 amino acids. The CDR3 is CASRGTGEGVSYEQYF. CDR3 coding DNA: TGTGCCAGCAGGGGAACAGGGGAAGGGGTCTCCTACGAGCAGTACTTC.

The rearrangement joins TRBV6-5 to TRBJ2-7, with TRBD1 matching 7 bases. CDR1 is MNHEY, CDR2 SVGAGI, per germline. V was pared by 6 bases and J by 6 bases, with 14 bases of the junction left unmatched. The CDR3 contains 15 residues. CDR3 protein: CASSAPDRTLGEQYF. The CDR3 coding sequence is TGTGCCAGCAGCGCTCCGGACAGGACCTTGGGCGAGCAGTACTTC.

In DNA form, the CDR3 reads TGTGCCAGCAGTTACGGGCAAAACACTGAAGCTTTCTTT. Protein sequence: CASSYGQNTEAFF. This chain joins TRBV6-2 or TRBV6-3 and TRBJ1-1; D gene uncertain. The CDR3 is made up of 13 amino acids. V gave up 2 bases and J gave up 2 bases, with 6 bases separating them. CDR1 MNHEY and CDR2 SVGEGT come from the germline V gene.

The chain links TRBV9 to TRBJ2-1, with D uncertain. The CDR3 is 15 residues long. Looked up from germline, CDR1 is SGDLS and CDR2 is YYNGEE. The V end was cut by 0 bases, the J end by 4 bases, with 11 bases between. CDR3 loop: CASSVEGVDYNEQFF. CDR3 nucleotide sequence: TGTGCCAGCAGCGTAGAAGGAGTGGATTACAATGAGCAGTTCTTC. The full variable domain, completed using reference TRBV9 and TRBJ2-1, is DSGVTQTPKHLITATGQRVTLRCSPRSGDLSVYWYQQSLDQGLQFLIQYYNGEERAKGNILERFSAQQFPDLHSELNLSSLELGDSALYFCASSVEGVDYNEQFFGPGTRLTVL.

This rearrangement joins TRBV7-6 to TRBJ2-1; 12 nucleotides match TRBD2. CDR3 length: 15 amino acids. Germline V gene sequence: CDR1 SGHVS, CDR2 FNYEAQ. V shed 1 base, J shed 7 bases, and the junction held 2 bases outside the gene matches. The chain's CDR3 is CASSLGTSGGNEQFF. The CDR3 DNA follows: TGTGCCAGCAGCTTAGGCACTAGCGGGGGGAATGAGCAGTTCTTC.

This clone was seen more than once but under ten times. V is TRBV2 and J is TRBJ2-7; 7 bases agree with TRBD1. J was trimmed by 5 bases and V by 6 bases; bases with no gene match: 7. This CDR3 is 13 amino acids long. Germline V gene data show CDR1 as SNHLY and CDR2 as FYNNEI. CDR3 nucleotides: TGTGCCAGCAGGCCCGACAGGGACCACGAGCAGTACTTC. This gives the protein CASRPDRDHEQYF. Based on the CDR3 plus reference TRBV2 and TRBJ2-7, the full variable domain is EPEVTQTPSHQVTQMGQEVILRCVPISNHLYFYWYRQILGQKVEFLVSFYNNEISEKSEIFDDQFSVERPDGSNFTLKIRSTKLEDSAMYFCASRPDRDHEQYFGPGTRLTVT.

The chain is built from TRBV5-5 and TRBJ2-7; possible D gene TRBD1, 5 bases. Germline CDR1 is SGHKS and CDR2 is YYEKEE (reference sequence). The CDR3 sequence is 14 residues long. The ends were cut back, 2 bases at V and 3 bases at J, with 12 bases in the middle. CDR3 protein: CASSLMDTNYEQYF. As DNA, the CDR3 is TGTGCCAGCAGCTTAATGGACACAAACTACGAGCAGTACTTC.

The chain employs TRBV19 and TRBJ2-1, with 13 bases lining up with TRBD2. Germline V gives CDR1 LNHDA, CDR2 SQIVND (reference sequence). The junction had 6 bases not matched to a gene; V was cut back by 1 base and J by 6 bases. The CDR3 length is 17 residues. Here the CDR3 reads CASSIAPGLAGPNEQFF. In DNA, the CDR3 is TGTGCCAGTAGTATAGCCCCGGGACTAGCGGGGCCCAATGAGCAGTTCTTC.

V gene TRBV11-3 combines with J gene TRBJ1-1; D perhaps matches TRBD1 (5 bases). This CDR3 comprises 13 residues. V was shortened by 5 bases and J by 6 bases, with 13 bases between the two germline ends. From germline, CDR1 is SGHNT and CDR2 YENEEA. The CDR3 DNA reads as TGTGCCAGCAGCCGACGACAAGGGGCTGAAGCTTTCTTT. It is translated as CASSRRQGAEAFF.

This clone was counted only a few times. The chain has TRBV7-9 and TRBJ2-3, with TRBD2 matching over 12 bases. J gave up 2 bases and V 1 base, and 10 bases lay outside the gene matches. The CDR3 is 19 residues long. CDR1 and CDR2 from the germline V gene are SEHNR and FQNEAQ (reference sequence). CDR3 nucleotide sequence: TGTGCCAGCAGCTTAGGACTAGCGGGGGCCCACCTGGACACAGATACGCAGTATTTT. Its translation is CASSLGLAGAHLDTDTQYF. The full variable domain, with the rest looked up from reference TRBV7-9 and TRBJ2-3, is DTGVSQNPRHKITKRGQNVTFRCDPISEHNRLYWYRQTLGQGPEFLTYFQNEAQLEKSRLLSDRFSAERPKGSFSTLEIQRTEQGDSAMYLCASSLGLAGAHLDTDTQYFGPGTRLTVL.

This sequence joins TRBV30 and TRBJ1-6, with D tentatively TRBD1 (5 bases). Germline-derived CDR1 and CDR2 are GTSNPN and SVGIG (reference sequence). CDR3 length equals 17 residues. Trimming left V 4 bases short and J 1 base short, with 17 bases between. Written as DNA, the CDR3 is TGTGCCTGGACTCAGACAGCGCCTAGGTCCTATAATTCACCCCTCCACTTT. Protein: CAWTQTAPRSYNSPLHF.

J is TRBJ2-7 and V is TRBV11-2; TRBD1 aligns across 11 bases. Germline V gives CDR1 SGHAT, CDR2 FQNNGV. The CDR3 sequence is 12 residues long. Trimming at V came to 8 bases and at J to 7 bases, leaving 4 bases not matched to a gene. CDR3 bases: TGTGCCAGCGAGGACAGGGGGCGGGAGCAGTACTTC. This sequence encodes CASEDRGREQYF.